This entry is about one TCR beta chain. PCR used 60 Vbeta primers and 13 Jbeta primers. Clones were read by immunoSEQ multiplex PCR, and TCRdb kept only the in-frame ones, dropping some. The listing contains about 110,000 clones. The data derive from a study of cytomegalovirus exposure and HLA in healthy donors. There are 14 residues in the CDR3. Deletions cut 8 bases from V and 4 bases from J, with 17 bases between. Germline CDR1 reads LGHNA; CDR2 reads YSLEER. The clonotype comes from a man between 45 and 60 years old in good health and CMV-seronegative. V gene TRBV4-3 combines with J gene TRBJ1-1; tentative D call: TRBD1 (5 bases). Material: PBMCs. The CDR3 reads CASSREPPFTEAFF. In DNA form, the CDR3 reads TGCGCCAGCTCCAGGGAACCCCCCTTCACTGAAGCTTTCTTT.